These 2 T cell receptor beta chains were sequenced from one sample in a study of identical twins. TCRdb passed the 5' RACE reads through MiXCR, listing each CDR3 protein once. The sample has fewer than 800,000 distinct CDR3 sequences, just over 7% seen once. These data are also associated with another study on yellow fever vaccine responses in identical twins.

The sample consisted of PBMCs. The receptor source for this set is a woman under 30 in good health.

The table lists this clonotype with a few counts. The chain is built from TRBV20-1 and TRBJ2-5, with 7 positions matching TRBD2. The germline CDR1 and CDR2 sequences are DFQATT and SNEGSKA (reference sequence). J was trimmed by 4 bases and V by 5 bases; bases with no gene match: 10. CDR3 length: 14 residues. CDR3 coding DNA: TGCAGTGCTCGACCTGGGACTACCACAGAGACCCAGTACTTC. Its translation is CSARPGTTTETQYF.

The chain employs TRBV18 and TRBJ2-7; D tentatively fits TRBD1 or TRBD2 (5 bases each). CDR3 length equals 14 residues. The germline V and J ends were trimmed by 4 bases and 3 bases, with 13 bases remaining between them. CDR1 is KGHSH and CDR2 is LQKENI in the germline V gene. Written as DNA, the CDR3 is TGTGCCAGCTCACTCGGACACGGACTCTACGAGCAGTACGTC. It translates to CASSLGHGLYEQYV.